The clone carrying this T cell receptor beta chain turned up a few times. These data come from a study of early T cells in non-severe SARS-CoV-2 infection. Germline-derived CDR1 and CDR2 are LGHDT and YNNKEL (reference sequence). The CDR3 sequence is 12 residues long. Trimming removed 1 base from V and 9 bases from J, with 7 bases in between. Via MiXCR, TCRdb re-called the 5' RACE reads, giving one row per CDR3 protein. There are tens of thousands of distinct CDR3 sequences in the sample; around 13% occur only once, and over 1% lies in the top ten. J is TRBJ2-1 and V is TRBV3-1, with unresolved D. This TCR was recovered from an adult who was a healthcare worker with PCR-confirmed SARS-CoV-2 infection or an uninfected control (not recorded which). The donor label of this sample is uncertain. Specimen: whole blood, collected at baseline. CDR3 region: CASSQGRREQFF. The CDR3 nucleotides are TGTGCCAGCAGCCAAGGGAGACGTGAGCAGTTCTTC.